This T cell receptor (beta chain) was profiled in a study of CD8 T cells in Susac syndrome. Broader study findings: The study acknowledged a relatively small number of individuals in its TCR sequencing and HLA analysis.

V lost 6 bases to trimming and J lost 1 base; unmatched junction nucleotides: 5. The CDR3 loop spans 13 amino acids. Germline V CDR1 and CDR2: DFQATT, SNEGSKA (reference sequence). RNA, at about 0.45 to 1 ug, was reverse transcribed with random hexamers. Coverage of TCR beta CDR3 amplification by immunoSEQ multiplex PCR extended to 54 Vbeta and 13 Jbeta. One entry per CDR3 protein results from TCRdb running MiXCR on the immunoSEQ multiplex PCR reads. The table records approximately 120,000 distinct CDR3 sequences, approximately 93% of them present only once. Peripheral blood CD8+ and CD4+ T cells were profiled by TCR beta sequencing. TEMRA cells were enriched by FACS, while CD8+ and CD4+ T cells were obtained through a negative isolation that was performed magnetically. This clonotype was counted once. Its target is not known.

This chain connects TRBV20-1 to TRBJ2-7; 8 bases map to TRBD1. Sample: CD8+ T cells from PBMCs. The receptor's source is a human donor with multiple sclerosis. The CDR3 spells CSARTGHSYEQYV. For the CDR3, the DNA is TGCAGTGCCCGGACAGGGCATTCCTACGAGCAGTACGTC.